This T cell receptor beta chain was captured in a study of blood T cell repertoires in COVID-19. In the authors' workflow: Reference gene primer amplification in the assay estimated nucleated cell counts. TCRdb's table, derived via immunoSEQ multiplex PCR, lists solely in-frame clones and lacks some. The V and J calls and clone size were taken over from that table, and D and trimming were inferred from the DNA. This sample has around 170,000 clones; 80% to 90% occur once, and the top ten carry approximately 2.1%. Trimming took 1 base from V and 0 from J, leaving 13 bases between them. This CDR3 comprises 17 residues. CDR1 is SGHVS, CDR2 FQNEAQ, per germline.

The origin of this receptor is a man aged 18 to 29 who had recovered from COVID-19. The sample was peripheral blood. The rearrangement joins TRBV7-8 to TRBJ1-3, with TRBD1 as a possible D gene (6 bases). The CDR3 protein is CASSLVGQQSSGNTIYF. DNA for the CDR3: TGTGCCAGCAGCTTAGTGGGACAACAGAGCTCTGGAAACACCATATATTTT.